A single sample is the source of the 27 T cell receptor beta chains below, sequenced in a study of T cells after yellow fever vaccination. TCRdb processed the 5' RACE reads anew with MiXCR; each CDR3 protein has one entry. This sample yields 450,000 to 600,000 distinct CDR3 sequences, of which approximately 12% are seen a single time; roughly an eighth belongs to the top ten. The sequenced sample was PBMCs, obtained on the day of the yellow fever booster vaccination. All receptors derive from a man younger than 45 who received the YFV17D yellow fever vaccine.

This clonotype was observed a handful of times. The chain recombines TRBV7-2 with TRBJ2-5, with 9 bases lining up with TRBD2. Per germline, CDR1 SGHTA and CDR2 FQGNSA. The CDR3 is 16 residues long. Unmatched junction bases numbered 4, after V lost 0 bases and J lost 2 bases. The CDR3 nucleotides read TGTGCCAGCAGCTTAGCGAGCGGGAGGAAGCAAGAGACCCAGTACTTC. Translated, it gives CASSLASGRKQETQYF.

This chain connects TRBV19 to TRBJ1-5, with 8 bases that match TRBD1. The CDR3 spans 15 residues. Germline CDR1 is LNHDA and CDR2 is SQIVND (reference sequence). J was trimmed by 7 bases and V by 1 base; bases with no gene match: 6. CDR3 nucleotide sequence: TGTGCCAGTAGTATAGCTTGGACAGGGTACCAGCCCCAGCATTTT. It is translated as CASSIAWTGYQPQHF.

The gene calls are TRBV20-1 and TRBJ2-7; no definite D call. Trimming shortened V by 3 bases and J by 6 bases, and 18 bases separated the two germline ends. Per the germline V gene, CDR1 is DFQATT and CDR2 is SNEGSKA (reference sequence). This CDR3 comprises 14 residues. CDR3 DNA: TGCAGTGCTAGTAAAGCGTCTGCTCCTGGCGAGCAGTACTTC. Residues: CSASKASAPGEQYF.

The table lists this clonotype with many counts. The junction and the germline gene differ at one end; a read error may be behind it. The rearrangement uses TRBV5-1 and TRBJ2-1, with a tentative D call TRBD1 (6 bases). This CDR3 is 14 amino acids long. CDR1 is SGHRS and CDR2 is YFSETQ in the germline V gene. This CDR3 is CASRLDSDYNEQFF. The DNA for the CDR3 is TGCGCCAGCAGATTGGACAGTGACTACAATGAGCAGTTCTTC.

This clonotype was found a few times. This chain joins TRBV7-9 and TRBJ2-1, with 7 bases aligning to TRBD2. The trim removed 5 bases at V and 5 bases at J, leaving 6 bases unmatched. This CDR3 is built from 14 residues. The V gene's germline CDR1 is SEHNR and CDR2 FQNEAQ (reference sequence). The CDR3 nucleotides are TGTGCCAGCAGCCCCCGGCTAGCGGACAATGAGCAGTTCTTC. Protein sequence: CASSPRLADNEQFF.

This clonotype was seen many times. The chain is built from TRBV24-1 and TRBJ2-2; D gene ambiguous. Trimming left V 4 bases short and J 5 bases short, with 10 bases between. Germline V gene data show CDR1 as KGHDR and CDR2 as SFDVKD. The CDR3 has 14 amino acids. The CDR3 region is CATSESHGTGELFF. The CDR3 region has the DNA TGTGCCACCAGTGAGTCCCACGGGACCGGGGAGCTGTTTTTT.

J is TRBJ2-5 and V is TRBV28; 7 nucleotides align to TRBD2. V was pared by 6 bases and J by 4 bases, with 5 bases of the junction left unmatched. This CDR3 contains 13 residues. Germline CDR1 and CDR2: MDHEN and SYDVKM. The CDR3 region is CASSGGSVETQYF. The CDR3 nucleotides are TGTGCCAGCAGCGGCGGGAGTGTAGAGACCCAGTACTTC.

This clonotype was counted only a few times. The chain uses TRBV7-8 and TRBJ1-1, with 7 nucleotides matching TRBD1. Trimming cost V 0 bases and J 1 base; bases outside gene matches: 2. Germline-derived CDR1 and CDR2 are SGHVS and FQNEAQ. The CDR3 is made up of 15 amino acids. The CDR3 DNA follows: TGTGCCAGCAGCTTAGCGGGACAGACGAACACTGAAGCTTTCTTT. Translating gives CASSLAGQTNTEAFF.

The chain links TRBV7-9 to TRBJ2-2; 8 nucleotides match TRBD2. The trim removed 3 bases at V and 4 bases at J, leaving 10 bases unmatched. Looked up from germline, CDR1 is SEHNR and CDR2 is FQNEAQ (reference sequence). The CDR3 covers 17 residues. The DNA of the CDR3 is TGTGCCAGCAGCTTCCCCAGCGGGAGAGAGGGCACCGGGGAGCTGTTTTTT. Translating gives CASSFPSGREGTGELFF.

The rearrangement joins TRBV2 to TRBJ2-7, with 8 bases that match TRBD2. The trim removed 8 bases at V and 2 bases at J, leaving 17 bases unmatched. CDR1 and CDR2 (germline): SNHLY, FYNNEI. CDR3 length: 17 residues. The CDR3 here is CASLPRESGSSPYEQYF. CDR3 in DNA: TGTGCCAGCCTCCCACGAGAAAGCGGGAGTTCCCCCTACGAGCAGTACTTC. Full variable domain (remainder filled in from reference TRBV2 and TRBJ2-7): EPEVTQTPSHQVTQMGQEVILRCVPISNHLYFYWYRQILGQKVEFLVSFYNNEISEKSEIFDDQFSVERPDGSNFTLKIRSTKLEDSAMYFCASLPRESGSSPYEQYFGPGTRLTVT.

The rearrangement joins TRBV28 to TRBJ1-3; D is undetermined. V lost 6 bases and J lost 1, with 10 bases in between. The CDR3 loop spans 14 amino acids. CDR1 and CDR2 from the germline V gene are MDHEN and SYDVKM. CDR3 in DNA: TGTGCCAGCAGGGCATGGACTTCTGGAAACACCATATATTTT. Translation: CASRAWTSGNTIYF.

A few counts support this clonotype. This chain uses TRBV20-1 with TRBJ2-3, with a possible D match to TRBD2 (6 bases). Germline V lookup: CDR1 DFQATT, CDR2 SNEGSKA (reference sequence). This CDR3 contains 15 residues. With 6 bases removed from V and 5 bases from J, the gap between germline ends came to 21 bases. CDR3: CSAEGPAGTEDTQYF. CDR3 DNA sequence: TGCAGTGCAGAGGGCCCTGCTGGGACTGAAGATACGCAGTATTTT.

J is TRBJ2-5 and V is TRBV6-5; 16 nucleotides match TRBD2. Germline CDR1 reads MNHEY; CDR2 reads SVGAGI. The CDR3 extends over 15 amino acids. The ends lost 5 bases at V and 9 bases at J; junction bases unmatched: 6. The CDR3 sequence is CASSTTGTSGRAQYF. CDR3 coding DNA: TGTGCCAGCAGTACTACCGGGACTAGCGGGAGGGCCCAGTACTTC.

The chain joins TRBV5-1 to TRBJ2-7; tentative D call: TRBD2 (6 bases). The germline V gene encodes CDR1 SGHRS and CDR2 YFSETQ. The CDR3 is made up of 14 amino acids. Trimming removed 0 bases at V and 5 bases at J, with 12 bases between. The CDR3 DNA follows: TGCGCCAGCAGCTTGGTCGCCCCGGGGGACGAGCAGTACTTC. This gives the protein CASSLVAPGDEQYF. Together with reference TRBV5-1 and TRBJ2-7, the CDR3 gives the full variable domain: KAGVTQTPRYLIKTRGQQVTLSCSPISGHRSVSWYQQTPGQGLQFLFEYFSETQRNKGNFPGRFSGRQFSNSRSEMNVSTLELGDSALYLCASSLVAPGDEQYFGPGTRLTVT.

CDR3 region: CASSATGVDQPQHF. The CDR3 DNA reads TGTGCCAGCAGCGCGACAGGGGTCGATCAGCCCCAGCATTTT. The chain employs TRBV12-3 or TRBV12-4 and TRBJ1-5; the match to TRBD1 covers 8 bases. The CDR3 consists of 14 residues. Trimming took 6 bases from V and 5 from J; bases not matched to a gene: 6.

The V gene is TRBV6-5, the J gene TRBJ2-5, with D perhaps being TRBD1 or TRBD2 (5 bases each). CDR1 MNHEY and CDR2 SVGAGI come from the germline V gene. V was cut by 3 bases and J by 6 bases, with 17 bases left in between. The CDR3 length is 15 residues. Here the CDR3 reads CASSYLAGAMKTQYF. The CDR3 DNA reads TGTGCCAGCAGTTATCTAGCCGGGGCCATGAAGACCCAGTACTTC.

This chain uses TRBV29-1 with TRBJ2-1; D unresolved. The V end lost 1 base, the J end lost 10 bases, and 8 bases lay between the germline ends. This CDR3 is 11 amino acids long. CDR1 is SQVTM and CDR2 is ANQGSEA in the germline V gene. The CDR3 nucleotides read TGCAGCGTTGAAGTGTTCGGGGAGCAGTTCTTC. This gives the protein CSVEVFGEQFF.

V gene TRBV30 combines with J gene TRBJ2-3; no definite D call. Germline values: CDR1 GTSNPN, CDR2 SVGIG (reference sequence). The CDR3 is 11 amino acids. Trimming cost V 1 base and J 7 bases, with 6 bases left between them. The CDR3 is CAWSEVNTQYF. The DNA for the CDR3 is TGTGCCTGGAGTGAAGTAAATACGCAGTATTTT.

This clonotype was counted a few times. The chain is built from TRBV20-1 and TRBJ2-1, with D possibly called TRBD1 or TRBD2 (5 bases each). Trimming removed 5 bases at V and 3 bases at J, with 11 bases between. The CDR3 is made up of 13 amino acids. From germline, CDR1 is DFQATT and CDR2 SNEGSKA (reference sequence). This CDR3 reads CSAGALDYNEQFF. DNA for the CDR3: TGCAGTGCTGGGGCACTAGACTACAATGAGCAGTTCTTC.

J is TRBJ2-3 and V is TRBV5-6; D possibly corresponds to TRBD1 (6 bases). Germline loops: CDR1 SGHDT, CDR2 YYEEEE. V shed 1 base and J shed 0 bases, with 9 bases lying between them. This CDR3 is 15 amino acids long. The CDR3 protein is CASSLTGLSTDTQYF. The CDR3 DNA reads TGTGCCAGCAGCTTGACAGGGCTTAGCACAGATACGCAGTATTTT.

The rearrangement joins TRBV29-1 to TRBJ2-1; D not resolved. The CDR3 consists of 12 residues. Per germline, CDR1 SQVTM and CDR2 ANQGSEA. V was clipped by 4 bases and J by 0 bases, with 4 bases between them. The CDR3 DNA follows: TGCAGCGTTGGAATCTCCTACAATGAGCAGTTCTTC. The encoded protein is CSVGISYNEQFF.

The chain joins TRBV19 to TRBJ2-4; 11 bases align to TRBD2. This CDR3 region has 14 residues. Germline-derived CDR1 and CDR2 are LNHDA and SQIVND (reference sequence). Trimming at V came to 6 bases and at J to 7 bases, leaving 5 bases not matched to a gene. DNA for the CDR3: TGTGCCAGTAGGGCACTAGCGGGAGATAACATTCAGTACTTC. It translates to CASRALAGDNIQYF.

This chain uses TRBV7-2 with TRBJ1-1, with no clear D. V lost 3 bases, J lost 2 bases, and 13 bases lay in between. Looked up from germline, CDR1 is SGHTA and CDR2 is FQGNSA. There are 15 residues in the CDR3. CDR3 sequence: CASSFSSAGNTEAFF. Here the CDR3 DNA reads TGTGCCAGCAGCTTTTCTTCGGCAGGAAACACTGAAGCTTTCTTT. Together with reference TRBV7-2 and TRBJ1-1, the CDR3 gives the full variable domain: GAGVSQSPSNKVTEKGKDVELRCDPISGHTALYWYRQSLGQGLEFLIYFQGNSAPDKSGLPSDRFSAERTGGSVSTLTIQRTQQEDSAVYLCASSFSSAGNTEAFFGQGTRLTVV.

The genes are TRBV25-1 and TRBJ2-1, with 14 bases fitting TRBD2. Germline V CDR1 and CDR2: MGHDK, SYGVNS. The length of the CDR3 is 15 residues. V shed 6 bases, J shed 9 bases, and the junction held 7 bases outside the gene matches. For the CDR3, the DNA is TGTGCCAGCAGAGCGGGACTAGCGGGAGCGGGTGAGCAGTTCTTC. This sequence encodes CASRAGLAGAGEQFF.

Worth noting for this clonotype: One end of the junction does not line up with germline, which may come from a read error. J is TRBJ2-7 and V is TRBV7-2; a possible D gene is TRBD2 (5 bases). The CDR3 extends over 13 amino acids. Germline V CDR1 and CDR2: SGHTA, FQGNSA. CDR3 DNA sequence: TGTGCCAGCAGCTTAGATCCCCCTAGCCGGCGGTCCTTC. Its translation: CASSLDPPSRRSF.

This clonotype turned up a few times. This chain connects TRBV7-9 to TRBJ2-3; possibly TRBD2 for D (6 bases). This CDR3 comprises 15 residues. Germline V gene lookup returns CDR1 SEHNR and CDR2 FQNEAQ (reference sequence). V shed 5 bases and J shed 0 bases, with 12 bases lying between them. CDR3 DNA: TGTGCCAGCAGCAAAAGGGGACTCAGCACAGATACGCAGTATTTT. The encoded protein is CASSKRGLSTDTQYF.

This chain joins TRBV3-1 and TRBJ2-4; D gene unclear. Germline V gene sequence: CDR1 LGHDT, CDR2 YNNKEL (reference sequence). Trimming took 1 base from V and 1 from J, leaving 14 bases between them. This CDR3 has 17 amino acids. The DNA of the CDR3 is TGTGCCAGCAGCCAAGTCTTCGTGCGCGAGGCCAAAAACATTCAGTACTTC. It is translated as CASSQVFVREAKNIQYF.